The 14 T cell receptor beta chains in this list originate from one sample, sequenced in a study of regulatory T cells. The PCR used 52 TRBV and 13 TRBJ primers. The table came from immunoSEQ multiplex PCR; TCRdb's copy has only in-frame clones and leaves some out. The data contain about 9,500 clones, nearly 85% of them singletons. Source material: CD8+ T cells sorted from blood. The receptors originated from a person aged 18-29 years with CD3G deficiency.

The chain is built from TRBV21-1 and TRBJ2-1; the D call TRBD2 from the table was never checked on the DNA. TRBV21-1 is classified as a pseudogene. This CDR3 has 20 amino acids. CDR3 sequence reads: CASSKETSGGRTHLYNEQFF. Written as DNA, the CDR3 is TGTGCCAGCAGCAAAGAGACTAGCGGGGGGCGAACACATTTATACAATGAGCAGTTCTTC.

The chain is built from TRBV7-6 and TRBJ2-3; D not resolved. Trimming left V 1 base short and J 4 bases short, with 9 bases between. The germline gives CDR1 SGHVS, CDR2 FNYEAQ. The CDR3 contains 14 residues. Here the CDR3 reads CASSLGPQPDTQYF. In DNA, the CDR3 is TGTGCCAGCAGCTTAGGCCCCCAACCAGATACGCAGTATTTT. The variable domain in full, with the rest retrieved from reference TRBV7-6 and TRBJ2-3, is GAGVSQSPRYKVTKRGQDVALRCDPISGHVSLYWYRQALGQGPEFLTYFNYEAQQDKSGLPNDRFSAERPEGSISTLTIQRTEQRDSAMYRCASSLGPQPDTQYFGPGTRLTVL.

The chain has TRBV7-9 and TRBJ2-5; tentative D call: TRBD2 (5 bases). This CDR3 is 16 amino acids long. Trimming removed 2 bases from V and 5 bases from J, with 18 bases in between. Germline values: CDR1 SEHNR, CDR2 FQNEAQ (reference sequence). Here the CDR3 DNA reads TGTGCCAGCAGCTTAACCCTCTGGGGAGCTCAGGAGACCCAGTACTTC. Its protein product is CASSLTLWGAQETQYF.

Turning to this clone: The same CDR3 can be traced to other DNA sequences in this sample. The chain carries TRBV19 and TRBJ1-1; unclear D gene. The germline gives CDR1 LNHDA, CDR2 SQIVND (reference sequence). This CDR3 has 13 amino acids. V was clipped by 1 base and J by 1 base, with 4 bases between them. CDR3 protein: CASSIGGNTEAFF. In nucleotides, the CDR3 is TGTGCCAGTAGTATAGGCGGGAACACTGAAGCTTTCTTT.

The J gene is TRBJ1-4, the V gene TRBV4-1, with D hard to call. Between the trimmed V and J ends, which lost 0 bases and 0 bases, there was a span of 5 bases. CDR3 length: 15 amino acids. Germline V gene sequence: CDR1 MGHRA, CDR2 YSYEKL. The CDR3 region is CASSQERATNEKLFF. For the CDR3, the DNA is TGCGCCAGCAGCCAAGAGCGAGCAACTAATGAAAAACTGTTTTTT.

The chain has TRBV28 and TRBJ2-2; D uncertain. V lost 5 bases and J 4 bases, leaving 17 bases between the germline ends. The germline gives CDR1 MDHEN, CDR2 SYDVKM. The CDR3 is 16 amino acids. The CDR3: CASSDPTISGTGELFF. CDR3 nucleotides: TGTGCCAGCAGTGATCCGACCATCTCGGGCACCGGGGAGCTGTTTTTT.

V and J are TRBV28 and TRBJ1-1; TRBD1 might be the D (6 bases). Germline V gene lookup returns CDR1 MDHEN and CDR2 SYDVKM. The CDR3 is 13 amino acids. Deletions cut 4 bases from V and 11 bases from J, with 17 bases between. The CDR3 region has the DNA TGTGCCAGCAGTTCTCCGGACAGTCTCCCCGCTTTCTTT. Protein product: CASSSPDSLPAFF.

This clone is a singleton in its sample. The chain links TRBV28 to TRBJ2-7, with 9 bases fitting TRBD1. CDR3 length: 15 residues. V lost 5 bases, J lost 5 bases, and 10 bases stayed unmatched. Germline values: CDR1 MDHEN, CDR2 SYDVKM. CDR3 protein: CASSPPGGTGNEQYF. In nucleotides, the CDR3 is TGTGCCAGCAGTCCCCCGGGCGGGACAGGGAACGAGCAGTACTTC. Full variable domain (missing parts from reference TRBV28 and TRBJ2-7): DVKVTQSSRYLVKRTGEKVFLECVQDMDHENMFWYRQDPGLGLRLIYFSYDVKMKEKGDIPEGYSVSREKKERFSLILESASTNQTSMYLCASSPPGGTGNEQYFGPGTRLTVT.

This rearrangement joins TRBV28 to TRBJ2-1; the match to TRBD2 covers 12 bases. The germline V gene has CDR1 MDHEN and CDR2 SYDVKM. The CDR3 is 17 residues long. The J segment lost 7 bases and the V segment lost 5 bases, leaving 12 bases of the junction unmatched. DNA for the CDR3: TGTGCCAGCAGTACCCCTGATCTAGCGGGAGGGGGTAATGAGCAGTTCTTC. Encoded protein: CASSTPDLAGGGNEQFF.

The CDR3 protein is CASSPAFEGTGELFF. Here the CDR3 DNA reads TGTGCCAGTAGTCCGGCCTTCGAGGGAACCGGGGAGCTGTTTTTT. The chain uses TRBV19 and TRBJ2-2; TRBD2 might be the D (5 bases). Trimming removed 5 bases at V and 5 bases at J, with 15 bases between. CDR3 length equals 15 residues. CDR1 and CDR2 (germline): LNHDA, SQIVND (reference sequence).

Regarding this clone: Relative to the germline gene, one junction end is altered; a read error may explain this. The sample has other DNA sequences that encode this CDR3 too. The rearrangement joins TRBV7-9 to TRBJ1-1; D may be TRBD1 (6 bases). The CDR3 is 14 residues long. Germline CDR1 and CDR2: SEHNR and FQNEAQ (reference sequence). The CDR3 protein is CASSLATGDAEAFF. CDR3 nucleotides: TGTGCCAGCAGTTTAGCGACAGGAGACGCTGAAGCTTTCTTT.

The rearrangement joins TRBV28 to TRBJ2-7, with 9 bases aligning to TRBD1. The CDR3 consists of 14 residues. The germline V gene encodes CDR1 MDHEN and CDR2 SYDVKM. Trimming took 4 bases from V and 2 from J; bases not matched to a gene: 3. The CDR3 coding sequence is TGTGCCAGCAGTTCGACAGGGGGTCCCTACGAGCAGTACTTC. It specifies CASSSTGGPYEQYF.

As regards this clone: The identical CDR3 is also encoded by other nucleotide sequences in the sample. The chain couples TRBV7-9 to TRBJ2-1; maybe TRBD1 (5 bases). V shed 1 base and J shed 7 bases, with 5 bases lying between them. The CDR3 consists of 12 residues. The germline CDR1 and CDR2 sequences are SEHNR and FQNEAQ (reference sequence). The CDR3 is CASSLEGNEQFF. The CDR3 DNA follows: TGTGCCAGCAGCTTAGAGGGGAATGAGCAGTTCTTC.

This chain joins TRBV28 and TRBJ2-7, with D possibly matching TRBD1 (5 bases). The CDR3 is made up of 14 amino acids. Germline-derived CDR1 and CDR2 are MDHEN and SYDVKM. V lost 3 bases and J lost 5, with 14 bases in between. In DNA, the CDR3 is TGTGCCAGCAGTTTGTCCGCTATAGGGGACGAGCAGTACTTC. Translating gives CASSLSAIGDEQYF.